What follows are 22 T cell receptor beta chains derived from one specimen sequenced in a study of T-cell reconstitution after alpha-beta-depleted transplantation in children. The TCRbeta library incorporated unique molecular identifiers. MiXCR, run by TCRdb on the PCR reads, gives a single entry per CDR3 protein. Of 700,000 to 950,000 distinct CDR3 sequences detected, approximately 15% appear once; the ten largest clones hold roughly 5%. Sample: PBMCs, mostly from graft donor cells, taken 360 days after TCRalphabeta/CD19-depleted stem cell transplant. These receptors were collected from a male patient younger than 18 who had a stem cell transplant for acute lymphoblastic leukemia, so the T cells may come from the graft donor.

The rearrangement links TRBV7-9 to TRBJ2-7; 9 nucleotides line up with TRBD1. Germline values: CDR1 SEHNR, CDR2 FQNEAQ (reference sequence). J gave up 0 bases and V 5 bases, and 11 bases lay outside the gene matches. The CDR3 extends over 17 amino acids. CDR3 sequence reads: CASSPQLTGGNSYEQYF. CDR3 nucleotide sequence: TGTGCCAGCAGCCCACAGCTGACAGGGGGGAACTCCTACGAGCAGTACTTC.

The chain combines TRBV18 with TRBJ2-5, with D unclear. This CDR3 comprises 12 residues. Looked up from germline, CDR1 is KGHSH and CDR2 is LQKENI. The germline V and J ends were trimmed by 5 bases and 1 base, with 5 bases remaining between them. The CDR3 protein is CASSDGQETQYF. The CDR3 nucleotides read TGTGCCAGCTCAGACGGCCAAGAGACCCAGTACTTC.

In nucleotides, the CDR3 is TGTGCCAGCAGCCAAACGGGACTAGAAGTAAGGCAGTACTTC. Protein product: CASSQTGLEVRQYF. The chain joins TRBV4-2 to TRBJ2-7, with TRBD2 matching over 8 bases. The CDR3 has 14 amino acids. The germline gives CDR1 LGHNA, CDR2 YNFKEQ. With 2 bases clipped from V and 9 bases from J, the junction kept 9 bases outside the gene matches.

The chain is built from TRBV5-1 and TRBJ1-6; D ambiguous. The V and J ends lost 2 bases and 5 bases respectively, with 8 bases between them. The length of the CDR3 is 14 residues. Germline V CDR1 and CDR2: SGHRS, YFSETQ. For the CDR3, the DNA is TGCGCCAGCAGCTTACCCGGGGATAATTCACCCCTCCACTTT. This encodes CASSLPGDNSPLHF.

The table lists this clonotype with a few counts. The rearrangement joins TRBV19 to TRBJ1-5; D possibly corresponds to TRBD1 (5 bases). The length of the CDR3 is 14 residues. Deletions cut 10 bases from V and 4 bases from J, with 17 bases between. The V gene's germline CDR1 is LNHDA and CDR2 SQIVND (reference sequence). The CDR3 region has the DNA TGTGCCACCACTATAACAGGAGTGAATCAGCCCCAGCATTTT. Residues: CATTITGVNQPQHF.

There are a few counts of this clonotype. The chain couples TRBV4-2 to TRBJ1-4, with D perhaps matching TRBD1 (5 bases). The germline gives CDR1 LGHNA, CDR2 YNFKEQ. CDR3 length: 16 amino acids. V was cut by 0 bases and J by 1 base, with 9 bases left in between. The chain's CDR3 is CASSQDGGRTNEKLFF. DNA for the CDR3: TGTGCCAGCAGCCAAGATGGGGGTCGAACTAATGAAAAACTGTTTTTT.

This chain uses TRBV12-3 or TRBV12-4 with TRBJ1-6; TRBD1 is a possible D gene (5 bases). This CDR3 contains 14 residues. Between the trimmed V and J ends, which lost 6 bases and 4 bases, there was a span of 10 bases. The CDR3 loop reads CASRTGRYNSPLHF. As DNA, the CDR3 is TGTGCCAGCAGAACAGGACGGTATAATTCACCCCTCCACTTT.

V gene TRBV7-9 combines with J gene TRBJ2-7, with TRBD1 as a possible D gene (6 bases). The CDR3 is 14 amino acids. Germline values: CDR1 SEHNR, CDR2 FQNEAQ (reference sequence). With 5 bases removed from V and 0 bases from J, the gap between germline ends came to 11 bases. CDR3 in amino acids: CASSTRGGSYEQYF. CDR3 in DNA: TGTGCCAGCAGCACAAGAGGGGGCTCCTACGAGCAGTACTTC.

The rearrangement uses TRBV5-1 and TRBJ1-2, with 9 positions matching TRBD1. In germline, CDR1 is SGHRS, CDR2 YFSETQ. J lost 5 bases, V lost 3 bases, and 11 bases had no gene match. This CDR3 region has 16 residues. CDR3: CASSSNPGQGAYGYTF. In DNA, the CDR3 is TGCGCCAGCAGCTCCAACCCGGGACAGGGAGCGTATGGCTACACCTTC. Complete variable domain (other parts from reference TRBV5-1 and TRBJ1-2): KAGVTQTPRYLIKTRGQQVTLSCSPISGHRSVSWYQQTPGQGLQFLFEYFSETQRNKGNFPGRFSGRQFSNSRSEMNVSTLELGDSALYLCASSSNPGQGAYGYTFGSGTRLTVV.

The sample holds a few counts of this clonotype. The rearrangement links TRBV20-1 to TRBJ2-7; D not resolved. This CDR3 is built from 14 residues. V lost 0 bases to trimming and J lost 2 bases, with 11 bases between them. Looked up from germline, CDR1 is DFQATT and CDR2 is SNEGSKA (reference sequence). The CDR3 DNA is TGCAGTGCTAGAGATATCGCCAGGCCCTACGAGCAGTACTTC. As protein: CSARDIARPYEQYF.

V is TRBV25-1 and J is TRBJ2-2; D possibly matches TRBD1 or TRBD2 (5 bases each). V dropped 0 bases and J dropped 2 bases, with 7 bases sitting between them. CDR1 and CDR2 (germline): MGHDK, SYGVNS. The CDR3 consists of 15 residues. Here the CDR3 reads CASSEYGANTGELFF. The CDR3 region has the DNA TGTGCCAGCAGTGAATACGGGGCCAACACCGGGGAGCTGTTTTTT.

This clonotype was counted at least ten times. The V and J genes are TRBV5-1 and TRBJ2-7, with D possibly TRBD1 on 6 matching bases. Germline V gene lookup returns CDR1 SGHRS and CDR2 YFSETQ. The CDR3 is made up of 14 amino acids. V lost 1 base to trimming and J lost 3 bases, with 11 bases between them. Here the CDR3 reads CASSLTRGIYEQYF. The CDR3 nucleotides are TGCGCCAGCAGCTTGACCAGGGGAATCTACGAGCAGTACTTC.

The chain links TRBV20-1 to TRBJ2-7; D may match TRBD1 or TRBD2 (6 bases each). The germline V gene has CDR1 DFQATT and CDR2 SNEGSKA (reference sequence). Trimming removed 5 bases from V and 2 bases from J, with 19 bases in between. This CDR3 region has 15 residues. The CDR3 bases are TGCAGTGCTGGACTATACAGCGGACAGACCTACGAGCAGTACTTC. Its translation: CSAGLYSGQTYEQYF.

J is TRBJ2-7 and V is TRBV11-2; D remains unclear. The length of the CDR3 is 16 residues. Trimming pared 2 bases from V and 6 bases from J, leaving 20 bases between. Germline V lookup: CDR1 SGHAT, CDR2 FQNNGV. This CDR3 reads CASSLPAISRVGEQYF. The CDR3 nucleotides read TGTGCCAGCAGCTTACCAGCGATTTCACGGGTTGGCGAGCAGTACTTC.

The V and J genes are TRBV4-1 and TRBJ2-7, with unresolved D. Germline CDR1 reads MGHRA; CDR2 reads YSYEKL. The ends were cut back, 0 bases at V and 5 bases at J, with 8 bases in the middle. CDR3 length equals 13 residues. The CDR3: CASSQEGRNEQYF. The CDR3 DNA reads TGCGCCAGCAGCCAAGAGGGTAGAAACGAGCAGTACTTC.

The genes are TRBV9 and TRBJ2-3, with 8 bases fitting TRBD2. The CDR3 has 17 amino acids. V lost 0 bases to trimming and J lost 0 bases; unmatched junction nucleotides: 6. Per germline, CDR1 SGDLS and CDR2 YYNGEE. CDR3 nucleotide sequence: TGTGCCAGCAGCGTAGAGACGGGACTAGTAAGCACAGATACGCAGTATTTT. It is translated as CASSVETGLVSTDTQYF.

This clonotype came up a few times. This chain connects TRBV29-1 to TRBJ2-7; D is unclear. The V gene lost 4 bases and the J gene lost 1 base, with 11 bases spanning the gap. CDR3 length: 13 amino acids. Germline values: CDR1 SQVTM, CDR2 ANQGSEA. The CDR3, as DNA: TGCAGCGTTGCCCCAGTACGATCCTACGAGCAGTACTTC. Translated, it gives CSVAPVRSYEQYF.

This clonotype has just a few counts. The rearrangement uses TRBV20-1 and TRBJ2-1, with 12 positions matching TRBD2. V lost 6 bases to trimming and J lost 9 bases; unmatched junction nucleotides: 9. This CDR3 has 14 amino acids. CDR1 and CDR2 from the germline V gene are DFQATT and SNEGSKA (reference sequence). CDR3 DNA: TGCAGTGCCAAGACTAGCGGGAGCCCGCGTGAGCAGTTCTTC. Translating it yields CSAKTSGSPREQFF.

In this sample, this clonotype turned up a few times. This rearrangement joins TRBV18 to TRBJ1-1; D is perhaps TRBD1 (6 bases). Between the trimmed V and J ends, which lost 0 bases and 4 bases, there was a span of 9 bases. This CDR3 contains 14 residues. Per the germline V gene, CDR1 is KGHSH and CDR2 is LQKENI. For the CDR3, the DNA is TGTGCCAGCTCACCACCGGGGGCGGCCACTGAAGCTTTCTTT. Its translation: CASSPPGAATEAFF.

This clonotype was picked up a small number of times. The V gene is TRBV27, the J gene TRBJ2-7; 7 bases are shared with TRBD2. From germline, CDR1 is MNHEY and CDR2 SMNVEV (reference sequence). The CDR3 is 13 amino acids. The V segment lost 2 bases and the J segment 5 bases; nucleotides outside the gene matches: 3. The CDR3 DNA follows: TGTGCCAGCAGTTTAGCGACTAGCCACGAGCAGTACTTC. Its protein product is CASSLATSHEQYF.

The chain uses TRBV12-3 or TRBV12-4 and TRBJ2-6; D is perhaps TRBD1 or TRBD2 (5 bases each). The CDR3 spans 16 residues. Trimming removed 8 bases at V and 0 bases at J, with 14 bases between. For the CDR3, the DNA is TGTGCCAGCTCGGGGCGGATCGACTCTGGGGCCAACGTCCTGACTTTC. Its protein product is CASSGRIDSGANVLTF.

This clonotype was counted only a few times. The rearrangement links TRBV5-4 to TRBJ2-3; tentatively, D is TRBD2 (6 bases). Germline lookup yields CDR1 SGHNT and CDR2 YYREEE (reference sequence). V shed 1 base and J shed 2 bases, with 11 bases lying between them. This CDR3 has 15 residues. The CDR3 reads CASSLPGVYTDTQYF. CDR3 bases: TGTGCCAGCAGCTTGCCGGGGGTTTACACAGATACGCAGTATTTT.